This T cell receptor beta chain was captured in a study of PD-1 blockade in classical Hodgkin lymphoma. Points from the study as a whole: Relative to healthy donors, newly diagnosed patients reportedly had lower baseline TCR diversity, which was reported as lower still in relapsed/refractory patients. Undefined causes, possibly disease activity or prior therapy, underlie the repertoire differences. Partial responders and progressors had significantly lower baseline TCR diversity.

Produced via immunoSEQ multiplex PCR; TCRdb's table is partial and in-frame only. The repertoire holds around 58,000 clones, with roughly 90% as singletons. V gave up 4 bases and J gave up 6 bases, with 10 bases separating them. This CDR3 contains 13 residues. Germline lookup yields CDR1 SEHNR and CDR2 FQNEAQ (reference sequence). Each patient experienced a relapse that followed autologous stem cell transplantation, and brentuximab vedotin exposure varied. Each best response was a complete response, a partial response or progressive disease. Remarks on this clone: Its specificity is not known.

The chain couples TRBV7-9 to TRBJ2-1; unclear D gene. Sequences were derived from peripheral blood mononuclear cells (PBMCs), sampled at baseline. This TCR came from a human donor with classical Hodgkin lymphoma. In nucleotides, the CDR3 is TGTGCCAGCAGCTGGGCTGGGGTCAATGAGCAGTTCTTC. This encodes CASSWAGVNEQFF.